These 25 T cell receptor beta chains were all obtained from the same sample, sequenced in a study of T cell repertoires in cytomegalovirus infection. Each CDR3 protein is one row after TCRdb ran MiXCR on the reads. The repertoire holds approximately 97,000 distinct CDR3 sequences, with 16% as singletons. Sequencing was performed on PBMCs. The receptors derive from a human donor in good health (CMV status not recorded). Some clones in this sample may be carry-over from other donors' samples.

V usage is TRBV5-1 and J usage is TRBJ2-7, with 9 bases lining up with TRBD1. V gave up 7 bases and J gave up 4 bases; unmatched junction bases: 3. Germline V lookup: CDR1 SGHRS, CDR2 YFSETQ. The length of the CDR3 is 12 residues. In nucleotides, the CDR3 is TGCGCCAGCCGGACAGGGGAATACGAGCAGTACTTC. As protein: CASRTGEYEQYF. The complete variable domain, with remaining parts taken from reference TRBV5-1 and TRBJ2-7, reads KAGVTQTPRYLIKTRGQQVTLSCSPISGHRSVSWYQQTPGQGLQFLFEYFSETQRNKGNFPGRFSGRQFSNSRSEMNVSTLELGDSALYLCASRTGEYEQYFGPGTRLTVT.

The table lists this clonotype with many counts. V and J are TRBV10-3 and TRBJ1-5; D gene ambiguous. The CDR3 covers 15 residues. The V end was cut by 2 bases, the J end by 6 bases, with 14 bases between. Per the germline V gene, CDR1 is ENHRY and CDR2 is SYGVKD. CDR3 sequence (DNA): TGTGCCATCAGTGAGGGACTGACGGAGGGTCAGCCCCAGCATTTT. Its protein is CAISEGLTEGQPQHF.

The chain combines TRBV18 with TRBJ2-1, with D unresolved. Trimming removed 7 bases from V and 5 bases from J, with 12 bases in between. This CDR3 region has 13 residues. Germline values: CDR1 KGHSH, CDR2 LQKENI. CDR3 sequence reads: CASCMGIHNEQFF. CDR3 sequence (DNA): TGTGCCAGCTGTATGGGGATTCACAATGAGCAGTTCTTC.

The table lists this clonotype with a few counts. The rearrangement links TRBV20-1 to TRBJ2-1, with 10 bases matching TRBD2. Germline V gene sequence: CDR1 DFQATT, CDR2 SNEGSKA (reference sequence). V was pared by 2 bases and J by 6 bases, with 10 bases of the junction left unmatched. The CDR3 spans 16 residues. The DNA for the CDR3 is TGCAGTGCTAGATTGCCGGGACTAGCGCGTAGCAATGAGCAGTTCTTC. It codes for CSARLPGLARSNEQFF.

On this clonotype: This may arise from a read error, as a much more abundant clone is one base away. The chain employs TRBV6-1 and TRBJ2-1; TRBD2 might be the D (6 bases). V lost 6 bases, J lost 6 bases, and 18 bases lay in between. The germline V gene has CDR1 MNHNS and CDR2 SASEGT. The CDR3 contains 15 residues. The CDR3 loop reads CASRTMEGLSNEQFF. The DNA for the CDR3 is TGTGCCAGCAGGACGATGGAGGGGTTATCCAATGAGCAGTTCTTC.

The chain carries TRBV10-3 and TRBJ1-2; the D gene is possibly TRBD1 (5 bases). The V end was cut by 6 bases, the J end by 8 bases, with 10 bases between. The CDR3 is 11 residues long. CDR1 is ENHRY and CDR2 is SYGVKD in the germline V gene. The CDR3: CAIRTTVGYTF. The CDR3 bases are TGTGCCATCAGGACGACAGTAGGCTACACCTTC.

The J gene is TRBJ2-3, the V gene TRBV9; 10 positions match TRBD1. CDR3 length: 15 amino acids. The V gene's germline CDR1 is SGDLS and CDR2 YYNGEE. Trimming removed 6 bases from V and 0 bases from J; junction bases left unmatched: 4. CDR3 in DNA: TGTGCCAGCACGCGGGGACAGGGGAGCACAGATACGCAGTATTTT. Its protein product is CASTRGQGSTDTQYF.

CDR3 region: CSAASGTDTQYF. For the CDR3, the DNA is TGCAGTGCCGCTAGCGGCACAGATACGCAGTATTTT. The genes are TRBV20-1 and TRBJ2-3, with D possibly matching TRBD2 (6 bases). CDR3 length: 12 amino acids. V dropped 6 bases and J dropped 1 base, with 8 bases sitting between them. The V gene's germline CDR1 is DFQATT and CDR2 SNEGSKA (reference sequence).

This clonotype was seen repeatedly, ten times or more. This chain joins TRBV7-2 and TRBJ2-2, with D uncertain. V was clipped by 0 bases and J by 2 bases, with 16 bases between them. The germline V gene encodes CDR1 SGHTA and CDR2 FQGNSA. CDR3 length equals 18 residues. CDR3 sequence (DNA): TGTGCCAGCAGCTTAGCCTCCCTGGGTCAAATAAACACCGGGGAGCTGTTTTTT. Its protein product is CASSLASLGQINTGELFF.

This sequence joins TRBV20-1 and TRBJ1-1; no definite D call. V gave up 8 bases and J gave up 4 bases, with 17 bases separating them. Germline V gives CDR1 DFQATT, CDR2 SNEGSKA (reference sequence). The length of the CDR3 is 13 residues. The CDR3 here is CSTGKSLATEAFF. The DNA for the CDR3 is TGCAGTACTGGGAAATCCCTCGCCACTGAAGCTTTCTTT.

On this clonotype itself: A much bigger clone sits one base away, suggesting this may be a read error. The chain's CDR3 is CASSSSSGASAKNEQFF. Here the CDR3 DNA reads TGTGCCAGCAGTTCAAGCTCCGGGGCTAGCGCGAAAAATGAGCAGTTCTTC. The chain combines TRBV6-5 with TRBJ2-1; tentative D call: TRBD2 (6 bases). The germline CDR1 and CDR2 sequences are MNHEY and SVGAGI. This CDR3 has 17 amino acids. Trimming removed 4 bases from V and 7 bases from J, with 23 bases in between.

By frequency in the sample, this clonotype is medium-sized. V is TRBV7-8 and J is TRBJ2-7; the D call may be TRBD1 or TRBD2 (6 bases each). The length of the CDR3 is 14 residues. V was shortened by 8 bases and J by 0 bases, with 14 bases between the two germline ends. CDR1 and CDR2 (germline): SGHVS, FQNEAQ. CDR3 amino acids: CASGSRGLSYEQYF. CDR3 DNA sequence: TGTGCCAGCGGTAGCAGGGGACTCTCCTACGAGCAGTACTTC.

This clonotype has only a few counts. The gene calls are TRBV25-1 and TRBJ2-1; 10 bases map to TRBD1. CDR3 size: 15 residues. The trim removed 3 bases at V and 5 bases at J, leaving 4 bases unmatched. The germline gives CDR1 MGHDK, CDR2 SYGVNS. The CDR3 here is CASSEGQGIHNEQFF. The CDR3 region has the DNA TGTGCCAGCAGTGAGGGACAGGGGATCCACAATGAGCAGTTCTTC. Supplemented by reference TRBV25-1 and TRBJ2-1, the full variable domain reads EADIYQTPRYLVIGTGKKITLECSQTMGHDKMYWYQQDPGMELHLIHYSYGVNSTEKGDLSSESTVSRIRTEHFPLTLESARPSHTSQYLCASSEGQGIHNEQFFGPGTRLTVL.

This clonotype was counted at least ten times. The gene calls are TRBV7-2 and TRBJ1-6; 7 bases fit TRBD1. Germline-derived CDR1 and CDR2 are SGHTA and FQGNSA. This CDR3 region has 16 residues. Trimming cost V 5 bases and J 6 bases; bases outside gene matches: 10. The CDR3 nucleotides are TGTGCCAGCAGCCTCCAGGGACAGAATTTTAATTCACCCCTCCACTTT. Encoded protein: CASSLQGQNFNSPLHF.

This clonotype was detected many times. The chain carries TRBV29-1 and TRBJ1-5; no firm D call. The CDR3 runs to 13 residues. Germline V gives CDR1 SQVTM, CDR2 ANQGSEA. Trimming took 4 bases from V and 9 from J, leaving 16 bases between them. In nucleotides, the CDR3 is TGCAGCGTTGGCCCCTCCGGAGGAGGGCCCCAGCATTTT. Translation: CSVGPSGGGPQHF.

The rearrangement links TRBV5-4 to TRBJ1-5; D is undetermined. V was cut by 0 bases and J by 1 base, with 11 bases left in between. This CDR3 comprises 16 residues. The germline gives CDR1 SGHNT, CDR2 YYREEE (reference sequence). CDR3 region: CASSLDGFRSNQPQHF. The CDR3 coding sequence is TGTGCCAGCAGCTTGGACGGCTTCCGCAGCAATCAGCCCCAGCATTTT.

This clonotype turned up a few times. CDR3 in DNA: TGTGCCGCGCAGGGAGGGGGCACAGATACGCAGTATTTT. The encoded protein is CAAQGGGTDTQYF. The chain couples TRBV28 to TRBJ2-3; 7 bases are a match to TRBD2. This CDR3 is built from 13 residues. V shed 11 bases, J shed 1 base, and the junction held 6 bases outside the gene matches. From germline, CDR1 is MDHEN and CDR2 SYDVKM.

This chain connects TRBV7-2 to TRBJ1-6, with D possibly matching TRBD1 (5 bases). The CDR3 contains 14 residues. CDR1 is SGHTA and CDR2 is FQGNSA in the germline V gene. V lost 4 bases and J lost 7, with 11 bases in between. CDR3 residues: CASSSRQINSPLHF. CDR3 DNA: TGTGCCAGCAGCTCTCGACAGATAAATTCACCCCTCCACTTT. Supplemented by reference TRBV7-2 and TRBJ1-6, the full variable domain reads GAGVSQSPSNKVTEKGKDVELRCDPISGHTALYWYRQSLGQGLEFLIYFQGNSAPDKSGLPSDRFSAERTGGSVSTLTIQRTQQEDSAVYLCASSSRQINSPLHFGNGTRLTVT.

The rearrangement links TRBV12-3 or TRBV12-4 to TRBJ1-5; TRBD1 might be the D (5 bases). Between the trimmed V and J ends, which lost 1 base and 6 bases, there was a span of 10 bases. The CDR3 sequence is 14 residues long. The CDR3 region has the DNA TGTGCCAGCAGTTTAGAGGGGCTCAGTCAGCCCCAGCATTTT. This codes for CASSLEGLSQPQHF.

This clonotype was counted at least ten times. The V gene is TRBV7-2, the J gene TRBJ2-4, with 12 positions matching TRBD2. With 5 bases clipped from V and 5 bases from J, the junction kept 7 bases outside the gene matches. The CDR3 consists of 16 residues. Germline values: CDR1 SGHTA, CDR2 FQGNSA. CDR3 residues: CASSPLAGGTENIQYF. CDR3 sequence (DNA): TGTGCCAGCAGCCCACTAGCGGGGGGAACTGAAAACATTCAGTACTTC.

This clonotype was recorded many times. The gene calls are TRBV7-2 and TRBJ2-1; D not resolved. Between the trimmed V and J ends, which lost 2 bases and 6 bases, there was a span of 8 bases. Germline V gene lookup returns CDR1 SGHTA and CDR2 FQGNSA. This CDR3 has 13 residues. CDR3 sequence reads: CASSLNAINEQFF. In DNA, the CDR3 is TGTGCCAGCAGCTTAAATGCTATCAATGAGCAGTTCTTC.

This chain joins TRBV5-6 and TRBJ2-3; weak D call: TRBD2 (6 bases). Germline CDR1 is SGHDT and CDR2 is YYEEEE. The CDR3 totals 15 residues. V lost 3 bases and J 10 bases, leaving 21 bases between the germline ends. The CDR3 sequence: CASSWEEGLKESQYF. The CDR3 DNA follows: TGTGCCAGCAGCTGGGAGGAAGGACTGAAGGAGTCGCAGTATTTT.

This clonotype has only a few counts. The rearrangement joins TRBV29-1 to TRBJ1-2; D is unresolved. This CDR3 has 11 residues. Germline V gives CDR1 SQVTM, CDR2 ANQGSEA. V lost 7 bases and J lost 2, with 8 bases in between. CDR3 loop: CSAVGNYGYTF. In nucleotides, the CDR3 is TGCAGCGCGGTCGGAAACTATGGCTACACCTTC.

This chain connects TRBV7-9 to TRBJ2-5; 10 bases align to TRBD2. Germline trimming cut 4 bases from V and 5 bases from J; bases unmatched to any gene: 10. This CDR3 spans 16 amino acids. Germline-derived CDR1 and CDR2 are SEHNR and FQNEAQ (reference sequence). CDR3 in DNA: TGTGCCAGCAGCTACTACCCAGCGGGGGGGATCGAGACCCAGTACTTC. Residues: CASSYYPAGGIETQYF.

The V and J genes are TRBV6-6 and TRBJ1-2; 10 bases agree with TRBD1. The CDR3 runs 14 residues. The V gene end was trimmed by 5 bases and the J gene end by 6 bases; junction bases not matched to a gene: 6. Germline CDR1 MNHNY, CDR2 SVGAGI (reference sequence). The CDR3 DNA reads TGTGCCAGCAGTCAGGGACAGGGGCCAGATGGCTACACCTTC. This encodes CASSQGQGPDGYTF.